The 5 T cell receptor beta chains presented below share a single source sample, sequenced in a study of blood T cell repertoires in COVID-19. Clones were sequenced by immunoSEQ multiplex PCR, and TCRdb holds only the in-frame ones, with some missing. This table has hundreds of thousands of clones, around 91% appearing once. The sample consisted of PBMCs or T cells enriched from blood (not recorded which). The receptor source for this set is a man aged 18 to 35 who had recovered from COVID-19.

Written as DNA, the CDR3 is TGTGCCAGCAGCCCTTCTAATCCTCCCGGCGAGCAGTACTTC. Amino acid sequence: CASSPSNPPGEQYF. The chain carries TRBV9 and TRBJ2-7; D is unclear. The length of the CDR3 is 14 residues. V dropped 4 bases and J dropped 6 bases, with 17 bases sitting between them. Germline CDR1 and CDR2: SGDLS and YYNGEE. Variable domain in full (rest from reference TRBV9 and TRBJ2-7): DSGVTQTPKHLITATGQRVTLRCSPRSGDLSVYWYQQSLDQGLQFLIQYYNGEERAKGNILERFSAQQFPDLHSELNLSSLELGDSALYFCASSPSNPPGEQYFGPGTRLTVT.

This clone was picked up a small number of times. The chain uses TRBV18 and TRBJ1-4, with 10 bases fitting TRBD1. CDR1 and CDR2 from the germline V gene are KGHSH and LQKENI. Losses at the gene ends were 6 bases for V and 6 bases for J; bases not matched to a gene: 7. The CDR3 covers 15 residues. Written as DNA, the CDR3 is TGTGCCAGCTCCCCTCTGGGACAGGGGTATGAAAAACTGTTTTTT. Translation gives CASSPLGQGYEKLFF.

The chain uses TRBV30 and TRBJ1-4, with 9 bases matching TRBD1. V lost 1 base to trimming and J lost 1 base; unmatched junction nucleotides: 4. The V gene's germline CDR1 is GTSNPN and CDR2 SVGIG (reference sequence). The CDR3 is 16 amino acids. CDR3 protein: CAWSAQGAGTNEKLFF. Written as DNA, the CDR3 is TGTGCCTGGAGTGCACAGGGGGCTGGAACTAATGAAAAACTGTTTTTT.

The chain is built from TRBV10-3 and TRBJ1-5; a weak D match, TRBD1 (6 bases). CDR3 length: 17 amino acids. Trimming pared 4 bases from V and 0 bases from J, leaving 16 bases between. Germline V gene data show CDR1 as ENHRY and CDR2 as SYGVKD. CDR3 DNA sequence: TGTGCCATCAGTGGAGAGACCGGGACAACTAGCAATCAGCCCCAGCATTTT. Protein product: CAISGETGTTSNQPQHF.

V gene TRBV19 combines with J gene TRBJ1-2; D possibly corresponds to TRBD1 (6 bases). Per the germline V gene, CDR1 is LNHDA and CDR2 is SQIVND (reference sequence). The CDR3 consists of 16 residues. Trimming removed 5 bases from V and 6 bases from J, with 22 bases in between. In nucleotides, the CDR3 is TGTGCCAGTAGTGTTCCAAACAGGGCGCGAGAGGATGGCTACACCTTC. This translates into CASSVPNRAREDGYTF.